This T cell receptor (beta chain) was profiled in a study of a mutant IDH1 vaccine in newly diagnosed glioma. In the study overall: First vaccine doses came 4-6 weeks after radiotherapy alone, or with temozolomide cycles. Earlier care involved radiotherapy, temozolomide, or both, and the majority received both. Study observations and caveats: Immune responses arising from the vaccine appeared in about 95% of patients.

Here immunoSEQ multiplex PCR was the method, and the copy in TCRdb shows in-frame clones only, minus some. The sample lists over 50,000 clones, 75% to 90% seen once, with approximately 4.2% in the top ten. The time point here: week 5, during vaccination. In the vaccine, a single dose held 300 ug of the mutant IDH1 20-mer peptide, along with topical imiquimod. Each astrocytoma in the donors was new, WHO grade 3 or 4, IDH1-mutant and ATRX-lost. Comments on this clone: What it recognizes is unknown. One end of the junction does not line up with germline, which may come from a read error.

CDR1 and CDR2 (germline): DFQATT, SNEGSKA (reference sequence). The CDR3 has 11 amino acids. The rearrangement joins TRBV20-1 to TRBJ1-6; a weak D match, TRBD1 (5 bases). This TCR came from a woman aged 40 to 55 with glioma. The sample was PBMCs, taken from a glioma patient whose treatment included an IDH1 peptide vaccine. The CDR3 DNA reads as TGCAGTGCTAGCCGGGGCCAGACTAGGCGCTTT. It translates to CSASRGQTRRF.